These T cell receptor beta chains were read from a single sample in a study of shared clonotypes between healthy human individuals. Data came from immunoSEQ multiplex PCR; TCRdb stores just in-frame clones and leaves some out. The table lists 850,000 to 1,200,000 clones, around four fifths of them singletons. What was sequenced was memory CD4+ T cells sorted from blood. These receptors all come from a man between 18 and 35 years old in good health. Both conserved end residues are part of each CDR3. The D gene is left open where the match is weak. Clone size is shown for a subset of rows, as once, few, many or a class of expanded clone.

clone_size j_call v_call d_call cdr3_aa cdr3_nt
. TRBJ1-2 TRBV2 . CASSDSTTIYGYTF TGTGCCAGCAGCGACTCAACCACTATCTATGGCTACACCTTC
. TRBJ2-2 TRBV19 TRBD2 CASSIRTSGVGGELFF TGTGCCAGTAGTATTAGGACTAGCGGGGTAGGCGGGGAGCTGTTTTTT
. TRBJ2-2 TRBV4-2 . CASSVRGHGELFF TGTGCCAGCAGCGTGCGCGGGCACGGGGAGCTGTTTTTT
. TRBJ1-1 TRBV18 . CASSPPSGGNTEAFF TGTGCCAGCTCACCACCGAGCGGGGGGAACACTGAAGCTTTCTTT
. TRBJ2-2 TRBV10-3 . CAISESGRNTGELFF TGTGCCATCAGTGAGTCAGGTCGGAACACCGGGGAGCTGTTTTTT
once TRBJ2-7 TRBV25-1 TRBD2 CASSEWTSGSGEQYF TGTGCCAGCAGTGAGTGGACTAGCGGGAGTGGGGAGCAGTACTTC
once TRBJ1-2 TRBV2 TRBD1 CASGGQGVGGYTF TGTGCCAGCGGGGGACAGGGTGTAGGTGGCTACACCTTC
. TRBJ2-6 TRBV4-3 TRBD1 CASSQDGPGQGAGGANVLTF TGCGCCAGCAGCCAAGATGGACCGGGACAGGGGGCGGGTGGGGCCAACGTCCTGACTTTC
. TRBJ2-1 TRBV5-4 TRBD1 CASGGQGAGDEQFF TGTGCCAGCGGTGGACAGGGGGCAGGCGATGAGCAGTTCTTC
. TRBJ2-1 TRBV7-2 . CASSYFRGVGSSYNEQFF TGTGCCAGCAGCTATTTTAGGGGGGTCGGGAGCTCCTACAATGAGCAGTTCTTC
. TRBJ2-2 TRBV10-3 . CAISLADNTGELFF TGTGCCATCAGTTTAGCGGATAACACCGGGGAGCTGTTTTTT
many TRBJ1-1 TRBV10-1 . CASSAQGTGTEAFF TGCGCCAGCAGTGCGCAGGGGACGGGCACTGAAGCTTTCTTT
. TRBJ2-1 TRBV5-1 . CASSTTPSSEQFF TGCGCCAGCAGCACAACTCCCTCTAGTGAGCAGTTCTTC
. TRBJ2-5 TRBV11-2 . CASSLDVWGTQYF TGTGCCAGCAGCTTAGATGTCTGGGGGACCCAGTACTTC
. TRBJ1-6 TRBV30 . CAWTSSKNNSPLHF TGTGCCTGGACCTCCTCTAAGAATAATTCACCCCTCCACTTT
. TRBJ1-1 TRBV9 . CASSVGQELSTEAFF TGTGCCAGCAGCGTAGGCCAAGAATTGAGCACTGAAGCTTTCTTT
. TRBJ1-4 TRBV18 . CASSPATGRNEKLFF TGTGCCAGCTCACCGGCTACGGGCCGAAATGAAAAACTGTTTTTT
. TRBJ1-2 TRBV28 . CASSLYAAGTYGYTF TGTGCCAGCAGTTTATATGCAGCAGGGACATATGGCTACACCTTC
. TRBJ1-6 TRBV6-5 . CASFPRGKNSPLHF TGTGCCAGCTTTCCCCGGGGGAAGAATTCACCCCTCCACTTT
. TRBJ2-7 TRBV25-1 TRBD2 CASSEWGTSGMGSYEQYF TGTGCCAGCAGTGAATGGGGGACTAGCGGTATGGGAAGCTACGAGCAGTACTTC
. TRBJ2-1 TRBV4-2 TRBD2 CASSQDLGGSSYNEQFF TGTGCCAGCAGCCAAGATCTCGGGGGGAGCTCCTACAATGAGCAGTTCTTC
. TRBJ2-3 TRBV9 TRBD1 CASSAWDRSPDTQYF TGTGCCAGCAGCGCCTGGGACAGGTCGCCAGATACGCAGTATTTT
. TRBJ2-1 TRBV20-1 . CSAGETNEQFF TGCAGTGCGGGGGAAACCAATGAGCAGTTCTTC
. TRBJ2-5 TRBV5-1 TRBD2 CASSSRLAGVQETQYF TGCGCCAGCTCATCCAGGCTAGCGGGGGTCCAAGAGACCCAGTACTTC
. TRBJ2-7 TRBV7-2 . CASSLGIGGPSYEQYF TGTGCCAGCAGCTTAGGGATTGGCGGGCCCTCCTACGAGCAGTACTTC
. TRBJ1-6 TRBV6-5 . CASSLTGYSPLHF TGTGCCAGCAGTTTGACAGGTTATTCACCCCTCCACTTT
. TRBJ1-5 TRBV18 . CASSMREYSNQPQHF TGTGCCAGCTCAATGCGGGAATATAGCAATCAGCCCCAGCATTTT
. TRBJ1-2 TRBV6-5 . CASLGTSRAYGYTF TGTGCCAGTCTTGGGACCTCAAGGGCCTATGGCTACACCTTC
once TRBJ1-5 TRBV15 . CATSRGQLNQPQHF TGTGCCACCAGCAGAGGGCAGCTTAATCAGCCCCAGCATTTT
. TRBJ2-7 TRBV27 TRBD1 CASSYRRGRNYEQYF TGTGCCAGCAGTTACCGCAGGGGGCGGAACTACGAGCAGTACTTC
. TRBJ2-5 TRBV5-1 . CASSVMMGVETQYF TGCGCCAGCAGTGTAATGATGGGAGTAGAGACCCAGTACTTC
. TRBJ2-2 TRBV9 . CASSGQGLGTGELFF TGTGCCAGCAGCGGTCAGGGGCTTGGGACCGGGGAGCTGTTTTTT
. TRBJ2-3 TRBV2 TRBD2 CASSGLAGGSDTQYF TGTGCCAGCAGTGGACTAGCGGGGGGCTCAGATACGCAGTATTTT
. TRBJ1-3 TRBV18 . CASSPPGSAGNTIYF TGTGCCAGCTCACCTCCAGGGTCGGCTGGAAACACCATATATTTT
. TRBJ2-7 TRBV15 . CATSNSWGYEQYF TGTGCCACCAGCAATAGCTGGGGCTACGAGCAGTACTTC
. TRBJ1-6 TRBV30 . CAWSLVRNSPLHF TGTGCCTGGAGTCTTGTTAGAAATTCACCCCTCCACTTT
few TRBJ2-4 TRBV7-2 . CASSGRDIQYF TGTGCCAGCAGTGGAAGGGACATTCAGTACTTC
. TRBJ2-3 TRBV29-1 TRBD2 CSVPQAPGLANPDTQYF TGCAGCGTCCCACAAGCCCCGGGACTAGCGAACCCAGATACGCAGTATTTT
once TRBJ1-4 TRBV19 . CASRTVDEKLFF TGTGCCAGTAGAACTGTTGATGAAAAACTGTTTTTT
. TRBJ1-3 TRBV30 . CAWSPDSSGNTIYF TGTGCCTGGAGTCCGGACAGCTCTGGAAACACCATATATTTT
few TRBJ2-1 TRBV9 TRBD2 CASSGGLAGAQGNEQFF TGTGCCAGCAGCGGGGGACTAGCGGGGGCCCAGGGAAATGAGCAGTTCTTC
. TRBJ2-2 TRBV5-8 . CASSLVGLSPTGELFF TGTGCCAGCAGCTTGGTGGGACTCAGTCCCACCGGGGAGCTGTTTTTT
. TRBJ2-3 TRBV5-1 TRBD2 CASSAASGGSTQYF TGCGCCAGCAGCGCTGCTAGCGGGGGTAGTACGCAGTATTTT
few TRBJ1-2 TRBV28 . CASIGGGRVYGYTF TGTGCCAGCATCGGCGGGGGGCGCGTCTATGGCTACACCTTC
. TRBJ1-1 TRBV6-1 TRBD1 CASSEDRDRGATEAFF TGTGCCAGCAGCGAAGACCGGGACAGGGGGGCCACTGAAGCTTTCTTT
. TRBJ1-3 TRBV19 . CASSQDSSGNTIYF TGTGCCAGTAGTCAGGACAGCTCTGGAAACACCATATATTTT
. TRBJ2-2 TRBV7-2 . CASSVDMTFTGELFF TGTGCCAGCAGCGTCGACATGACTTTCACCGGGGAGCTGTTTTTT
. TRBJ2-1 TRBV7-2 TRBD2 CAGSLDRGGYNEQFF TGTGCCGGCAGCTTAGACCGGGGGGGTTACAATGAGCAGTTCTTC
. TRBJ2-3 TRBV18 TRBD1 CASSPNLGQGRISTDTQYF TGTGCCAGCTCACCGAATCTGGGACAGGGAAGGATAAGCACAGATACGCAGTATTTT
once TRBJ2-7 TRBV9 . CASSVDPSTGSYEQYF TGTGCCAGCAGCGTCGATCCCAGTACAGGCTCCTACGAGCAGTACTTC